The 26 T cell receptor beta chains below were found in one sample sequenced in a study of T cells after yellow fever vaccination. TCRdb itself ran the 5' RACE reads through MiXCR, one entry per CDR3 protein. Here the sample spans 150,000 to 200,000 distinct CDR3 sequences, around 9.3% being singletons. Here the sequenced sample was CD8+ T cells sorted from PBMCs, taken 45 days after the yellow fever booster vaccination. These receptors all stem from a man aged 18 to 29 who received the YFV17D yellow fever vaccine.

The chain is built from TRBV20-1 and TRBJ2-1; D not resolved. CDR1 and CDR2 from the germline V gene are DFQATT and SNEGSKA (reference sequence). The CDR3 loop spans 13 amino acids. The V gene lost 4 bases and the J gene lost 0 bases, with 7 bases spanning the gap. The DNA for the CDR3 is TGCAGTGCTATAATTAGCTCCTACAATGAGCAGTTCTTC. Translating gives CSAIISSYNEQFF.

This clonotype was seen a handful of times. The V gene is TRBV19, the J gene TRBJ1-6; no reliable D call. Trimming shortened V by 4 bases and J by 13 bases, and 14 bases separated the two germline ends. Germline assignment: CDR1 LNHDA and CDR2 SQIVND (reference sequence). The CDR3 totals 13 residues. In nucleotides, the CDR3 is TGTGCCAGTAGTACCCGGTCCGTGGGGCCCCTCCACTTT. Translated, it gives CASSTRSVGPLHF.

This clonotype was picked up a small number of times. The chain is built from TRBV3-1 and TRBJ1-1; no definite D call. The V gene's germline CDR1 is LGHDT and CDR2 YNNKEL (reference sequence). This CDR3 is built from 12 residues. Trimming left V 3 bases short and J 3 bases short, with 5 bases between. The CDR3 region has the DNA TGTGCCAGCAGCCATAGGTACACTGAAGCTTTCTTT. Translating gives CASSHRYTEAFF.

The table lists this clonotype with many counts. This CDR3 reads CASSGLYEQYV. CDR3 DNA sequence: TGTGCCAGCTCGGGGTTATACGAGCAGTACGTC. V gene TRBV2 combines with J gene TRBJ2-7, with TRBD2 as a possible D gene (5 bases). This CDR3 contains 11 residues. Germline assignment: CDR1 SNHLY and CDR2 FYNNEI. With 8 bases removed from V and 4 bases from J, the gap between germline ends came to 9 bases.

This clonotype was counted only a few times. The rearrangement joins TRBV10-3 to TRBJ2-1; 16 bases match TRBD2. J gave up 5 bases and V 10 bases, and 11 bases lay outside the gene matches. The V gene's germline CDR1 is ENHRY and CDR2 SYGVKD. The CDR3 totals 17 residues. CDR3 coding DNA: TGTGCCACCATGCTGGGACTAGCGGGGGGGCTCGACAATGAGCAGTTCTTC. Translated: CATMLGLAGGLDNEQFF.

The CDR3 DNA reads TGTGCCAGCAGCTCCTTGGGTCACGAGCAGTACTTC. This codes for CASSSLGHEQYF. The V gene is TRBV11-2, the J gene TRBJ2-7; the D is unclear. The CDR3 sequence is 12 residues long. With 4 bases removed from V and 5 bases from J, the gap between germline ends came to 9 bases. The germline V gene encodes CDR1 SGHAT and CDR2 FQNNGV. The entire variable domain, with the rest obtained from reference TRBV11-2 and TRBJ2-7, is as follows: EAGVAQSPRYKIIEKRQSVAFWCNPISGHATLYWYQQILGQGPKLLIQFQNNGVVDDSQLPKDRFSAERLKGVDSTLKIQPAKLEDSAVYLCASSSLGHEQYFGPGTRLTVT.

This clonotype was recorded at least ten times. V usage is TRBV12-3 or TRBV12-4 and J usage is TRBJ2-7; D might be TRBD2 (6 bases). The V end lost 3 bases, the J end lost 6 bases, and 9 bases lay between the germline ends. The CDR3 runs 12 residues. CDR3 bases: TGTGCCAGCAGTTTTTCCGGGGGCGAGCAGTACGTC. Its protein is CASSFSGGEQYV.

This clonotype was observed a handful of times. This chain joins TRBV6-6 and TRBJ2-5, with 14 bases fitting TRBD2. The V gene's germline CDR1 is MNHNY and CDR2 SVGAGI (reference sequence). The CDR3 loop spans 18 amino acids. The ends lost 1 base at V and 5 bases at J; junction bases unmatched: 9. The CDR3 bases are TGTGCCAGCAGTTACTTTCGACTAGCGGGGGGGAGAATGGAGACCCAGTACTTC. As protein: CASSYFRLAGGRMETQYF.

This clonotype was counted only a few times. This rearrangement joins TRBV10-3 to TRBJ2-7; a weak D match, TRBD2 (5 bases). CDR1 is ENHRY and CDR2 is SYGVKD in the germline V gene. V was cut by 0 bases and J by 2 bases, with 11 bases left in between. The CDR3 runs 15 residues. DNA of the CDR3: TGTGCCATCAGTGAGTCGACTACGGACGCCTACGAGCAGTACGTC. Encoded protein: CAISESTTDAYEQYV.

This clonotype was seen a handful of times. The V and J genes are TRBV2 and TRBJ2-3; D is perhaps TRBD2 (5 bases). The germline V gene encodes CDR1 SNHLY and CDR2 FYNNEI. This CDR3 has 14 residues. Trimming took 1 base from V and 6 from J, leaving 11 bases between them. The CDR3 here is CASSEVLAGDTQYF. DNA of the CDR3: TGTGCCAGCAGTGAAGTCCTAGCCGGGGATACGCAGTATTTT.

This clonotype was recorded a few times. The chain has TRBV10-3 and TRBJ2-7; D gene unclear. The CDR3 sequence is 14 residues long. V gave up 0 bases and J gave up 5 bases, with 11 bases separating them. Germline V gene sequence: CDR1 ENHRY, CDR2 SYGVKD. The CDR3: CAISESGRLNEQYF. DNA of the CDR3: TGTGCCATCAGTGAGTCCGGACGCTTGAACGAGCAGTACTTC.

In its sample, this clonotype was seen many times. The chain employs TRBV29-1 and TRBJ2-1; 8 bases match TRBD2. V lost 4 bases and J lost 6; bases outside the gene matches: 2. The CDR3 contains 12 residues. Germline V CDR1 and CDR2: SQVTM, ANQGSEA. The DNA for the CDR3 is TGCAGCGTTGCCAGCGGGGGCAATGAGCAGTTCTTC. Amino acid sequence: CSVASGGNEQFF.

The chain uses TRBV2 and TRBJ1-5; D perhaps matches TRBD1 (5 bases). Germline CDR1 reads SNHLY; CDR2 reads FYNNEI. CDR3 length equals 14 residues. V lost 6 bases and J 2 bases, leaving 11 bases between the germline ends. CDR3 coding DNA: TGTGCCAGCAGGGACATTAGGGGCAATCAGCCCCAGCATTTT. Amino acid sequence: CASRDIRGNQPQHF.

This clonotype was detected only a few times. As DNA, the CDR3 is TGTGCTAGTGGTTTGACCCCTAGCGGGGGGTCCGAGACCCAGTACTTC. Translated: CASGLTPSGGSETQYF. The chain carries TRBV12-5 and TRBJ2-5, with 11 bases lining up with TRBD2. The CDR3 totals 16 residues. CDR1 is LGHNT, CDR2 FRNRAP, per germline. After removal of 2 bases from V and 5 bases from J, the junction contained 7 bases not matched to a gene. Drawing the rest from reference TRBV12-5 and TRBJ2-5, the complete variable domain is DARVTQTPRHKVTEMGQEVTMRCQPILGHNTVFWYRQTMMQGLELLAYFRNRAPLDDSGMPKDRFSAEMPDATLATLKIQPSEPRDSAVYFCASGLTPSGGSETQYFGPGTRLLVL.

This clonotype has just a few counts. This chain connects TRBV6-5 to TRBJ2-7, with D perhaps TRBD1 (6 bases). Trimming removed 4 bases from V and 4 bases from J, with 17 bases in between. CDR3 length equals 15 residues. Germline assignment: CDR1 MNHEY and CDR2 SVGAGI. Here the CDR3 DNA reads TGTGCCAGCAGTTCGCGTCCAGGGGACCGTTACGAGCAGTACTTC. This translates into CASSSRPGDRYEQYF.

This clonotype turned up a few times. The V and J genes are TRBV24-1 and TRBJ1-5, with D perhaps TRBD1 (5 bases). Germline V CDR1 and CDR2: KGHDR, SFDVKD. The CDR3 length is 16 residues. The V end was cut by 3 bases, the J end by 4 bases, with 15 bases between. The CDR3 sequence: CATSDQRTPGNQPQHF. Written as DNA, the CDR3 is TGTGCCACCAGTGATCAGAGGACACCGGGAAATCAGCCCCAGCATTTT.

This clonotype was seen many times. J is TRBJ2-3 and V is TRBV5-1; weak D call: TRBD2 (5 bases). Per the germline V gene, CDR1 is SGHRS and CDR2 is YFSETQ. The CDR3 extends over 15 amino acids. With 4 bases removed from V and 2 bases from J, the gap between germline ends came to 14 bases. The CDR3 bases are TGCGCCAGCAGCCCTCGGACGGGGTCCACAGATACGCAGTATTTT. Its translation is CASSPRTGSTDTQYF.

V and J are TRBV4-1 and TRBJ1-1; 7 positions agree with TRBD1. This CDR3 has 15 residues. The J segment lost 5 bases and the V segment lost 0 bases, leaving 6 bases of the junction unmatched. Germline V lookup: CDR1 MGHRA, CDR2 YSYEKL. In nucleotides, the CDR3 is TGCGCCAGCAGCCAAGATACAGGGGCAGGTACTGAAGCTTTCTTT. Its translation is CASSQDTGAGTEAFF.

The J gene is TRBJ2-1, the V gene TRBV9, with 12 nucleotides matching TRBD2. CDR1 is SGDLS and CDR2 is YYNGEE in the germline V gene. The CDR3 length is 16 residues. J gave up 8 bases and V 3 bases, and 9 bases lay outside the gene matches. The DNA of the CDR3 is TGTGCCAGCAGCGCCCTAGCGGGGGGGTCCTTTGATGAGCAGTTCTTC. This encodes CASSALAGGSFDEQFF.

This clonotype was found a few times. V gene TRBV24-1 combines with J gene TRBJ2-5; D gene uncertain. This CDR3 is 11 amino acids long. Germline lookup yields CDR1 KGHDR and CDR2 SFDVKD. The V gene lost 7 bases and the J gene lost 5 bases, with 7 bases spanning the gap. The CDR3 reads CATSHLETQYF. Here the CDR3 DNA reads TGTGCCACCAGCCACCTGGAGACCCAGTACTTC.

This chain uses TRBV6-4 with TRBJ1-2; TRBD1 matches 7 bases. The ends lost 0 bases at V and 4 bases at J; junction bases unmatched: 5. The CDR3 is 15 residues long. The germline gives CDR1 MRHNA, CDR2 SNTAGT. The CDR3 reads CASSDSAGGVYGYTF. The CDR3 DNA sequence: TGTGCCAGCAGTGACTCGGCAGGGGGTGTCTATGGCTACACCTTC.

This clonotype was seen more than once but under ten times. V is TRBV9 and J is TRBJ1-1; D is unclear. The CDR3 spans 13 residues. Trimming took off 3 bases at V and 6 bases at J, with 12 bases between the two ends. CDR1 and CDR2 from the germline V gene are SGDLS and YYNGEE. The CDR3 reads CASSGTGGAEAFF. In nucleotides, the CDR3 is TGTGCCAGCAGCGGGACTGGCGGAGCTGAAGCTTTCTTT.

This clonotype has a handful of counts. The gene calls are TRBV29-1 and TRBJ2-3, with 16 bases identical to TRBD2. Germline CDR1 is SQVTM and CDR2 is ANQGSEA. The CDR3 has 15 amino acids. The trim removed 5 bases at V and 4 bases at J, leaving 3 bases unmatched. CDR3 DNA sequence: TGCAGCGTTCCGGGGACTAGCGGGGGGGCAGATACGCAGTATTTT. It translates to CSVPGTSGGADTQYF.

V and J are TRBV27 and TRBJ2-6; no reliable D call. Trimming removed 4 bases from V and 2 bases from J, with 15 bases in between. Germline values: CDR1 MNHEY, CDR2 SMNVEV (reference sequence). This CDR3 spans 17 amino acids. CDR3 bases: TGTGCCAGCAGTTGGCAATACCCCCTGGCTGGGGCCAACGTCCTGACTTTC. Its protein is CASSWQYPLAGANVLTF. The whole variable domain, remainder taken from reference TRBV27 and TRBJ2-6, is EAQVTQNPRYLITVTGKKLTVTCSQNMNHEYMSWYRQDPGLGLRQIYYSMNVEVTDKGDVPEGYKVSRKEKRNFPLILESPSPNQTSLYFCASSWQYPLAGANVLTFGAGSRLTVL.

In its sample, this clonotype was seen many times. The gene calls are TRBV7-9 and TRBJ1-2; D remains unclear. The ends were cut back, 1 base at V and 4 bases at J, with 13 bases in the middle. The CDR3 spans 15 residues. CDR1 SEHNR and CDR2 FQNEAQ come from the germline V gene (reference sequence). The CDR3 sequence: CASSLVRQLAYGYTF. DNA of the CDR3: TGTGCCAGCAGCTTAGTCAGGCAGTTGGCCTATGGCTACACCTTC.

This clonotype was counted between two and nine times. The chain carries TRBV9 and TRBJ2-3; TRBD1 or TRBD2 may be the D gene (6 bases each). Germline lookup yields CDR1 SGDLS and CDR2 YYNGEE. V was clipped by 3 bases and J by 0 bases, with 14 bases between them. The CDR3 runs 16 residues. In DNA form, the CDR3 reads TGTGCCAGCAGCGCACACGGGGGCCGGAGCACAGATACGCAGTATTTT. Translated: CASSAHGGRSTDTQYF. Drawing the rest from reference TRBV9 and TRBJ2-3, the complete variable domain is DSGVTQTPKHLITATGQRVTLRCSPRSGDLSVYWYQQSLDQGLQFLIQYYNGEERAKGNILERFSAQQFPDLHSELNLSSLELGDSALYFCASSAHGGRSTDTQYFGPGTRLTVL.